These T cell receptor beta chains were read from a single sample in a study of T-cell memory formation after mild COVID-19. TCRdb reprocessed the 5' RACE reads via MiXCR and lists one record per CDR3 protein. Counted here are about 250,000 distinct CDR3 sequences, roughly 15% occurring once; the ten biggest clones make up 2% to 2.5%. Sequenced sample: PBMCs or a T cell subset sorted from them (not recorded which). These receptors were obtained from an adult woman who had mild COVID-19 (a few samples of this study predate the infection). Cell type and time point are not known. Each CDR3 is given with its conserved first and last residue. A D gene is named only where the DNA matches it firmly. Not all rows give a size; the values are once, few, many and, for expanded clones, a class.

TRBV5-1	.	many	TRBJ1-2	TGCGCCAGCAGCTCGGACGGTGACTATGGCTACACCTTC	CASSSDGDYGYTF
TRBV25-1	.	.	TRBJ2-4	TGTGCCAGCAGCCGAGTCGACGAAAACATTCAGTACTTC	CASSRVDENIQYF
TRBV4-1	.	.	TRBJ2-3	TGCGCCAGCAGCCGCGATGGGACTCCGAGGGCAGATACGCAGTATTTT	CASSRDGTPRADTQYF
TRBV7-2	TRBD2	few	TRBJ2-4	TGTGCCAGCACCCCGGGGACTAGCGAAAACATTCAGTACTTC	CASTPGTSENIQYF
TRBV7-3	TRBD1	few	TRBJ1-1	TGTGCCAGCAGACACCGGGACAGGGGCCCTGAAGCTTTCTTT	CASRHRDRGPEAFF
TRBV7-9	TRBD1	.	TRBJ2-6	TGTGCCAGCAGCCGGGACAGGGTGCGGTCTGGGGCCAACGTCCTGACTTTC	CASSRDRVRSGANVLTF
TRBV6-1	.	few	TRBJ2-7	TGTGCCAGCAGTGAAATGGCAGGCCGTTACTACGAGCAGTACTTC	CASSEMAGRYYEQYF
TRBV3-1	.	few	TRBJ1-2	TGTGCCAGCGGACTACAGGGCGTATATGGCTACACCTTC	CASGLQGVYGYTF
TRBV7-2	TRBD2	few	TRBJ2-1	TGTGCCAGCAGCTTAGAGATAGCGGGAGGGGGGGAGCAGTTCTTC	CASSLEIAGGGEQFF
TRBV7-2	TRBD1	.	TRBJ1-2	TGTGCCAGCAGCGCGGACAGGATGGGAGGCTACACCTTC	CASSADRMGGYTF
TRBV12-3/TRBV12-4	.	few	TRBJ1-2	TGTGCCAGCAGTTGGCCCGGAAACCCTCTGGGCTACACCTTC	CASSWPGNPLGYTF
TRBV5-6	.	.	TRBJ1-6	TGTGCCAGCAGCCTGACGGACAATTCACCCCTCCACTTT	CASSLTDNSPLHF
TRBV12-5	.	.	TRBJ2-4	TGTGCTAGTGGTTTTCAGGGAAACATTCAGTACTTC	CASGFQGNIQYF
TRBV5-6	.	.	TRBJ2-5	TGTGCCAGCAGTTTTGGGACACTGTCGGCGGAGACCCAGTACTTC	CASSFGTLSAETQYF
TRBV10-3	.	.	TRBJ1-2	TGTGCCATCAGTTCAGGAGCCTATGGCTACACCTTC	CAISSGAYGYTF
TRBV9	.	.	TRBJ1-1	TGTGCCAGCACCACAGGGTTATTCGGGAGCACTGAAGCTTTCTTT	CASTTGLFGSTEAFF
TRBV29-1	.	.	TRBJ2-1	TGCAGCGTTGACTCTAGTCAAGTCTTC	CSVDSSQVF
TRBV12-3/TRBV12-4	TRBD2	few	TRBJ2-2	TGTGCCAGCAGTTGGACTAGCGGGCCGACCGGGGAGCTGTTTTTT	CASSWTSGPTGELFF
TRBV6-5	TRBD1	few	TRBJ1-1	TGTGCCAGCAGTTACAACAGGGGGCCGATGAACACTGAAGCTTTCTTT	CASSYNRGPMNTEAFF
TRBV18	.	.	TRBJ2-7	TGTGCCAGCTCACCACCGGATAGGGTCCAAGAGCAGTACTTC	CASSPPDRVQEQYF
TRBV7-9	TRBD2	few	TRBJ2-7	TGTGCCAGCAGCTTAGCTCAAGCTAGCGGAAATTACGAGCAGTACTTC	CASSLAQASGNYEQYF
TRBV7-3	TRBD1	few	TRBJ2-5	TGTGCCAGCAGCTTACAACCGATGACAGGGGGGGGAGAGACCCAGTACTTC	CASSLQPMTGGGETQYF
TRBV20-1	.	few	TRBJ2-6	TGCAGTGCTAGTATGGATTTCTCTGGGGCCAACGTCCTGACTTTC	CSASMDFSGANVLTF
TRBV7-7	.	many	TRBJ2-2	TGTGCCAGCGGCCAACGTGGCACCGGGGAGCTGTTTTTT	CASGQRGTGELFF
TRBV15	TRBD2	few	TRBJ2-2	TGTGCCACCAGCAGAACATCCCTAGCGGGAGGACCCGGGGAGCTGTTTTTT	CATSRTSLAGGPGELFF
TRBV5-6	TRBD1	few	TRBJ2-7	TGTGCCAGCAGCTTCTTCGACAGGGATGCCTACGAGCAGTACTTC	CASSFFDRDAYEQYF
TRBV5-6	.	few	TRBJ2-7	TGTGCCAGCAGACTCGGGACCGTCGCCTACGAGCAGTACTTC	CASRLGTVAYEQYF
TRBV7-2	.	.	TRBJ2-7	TGTGCCAGCAGCTTAGACCGGACGACCTACGAGCAGTACTTC	CASSLDRTTYEQYF
TRBV24-1	TRBD2	.	TRBJ2-1	TGTGCCACCAGTGACCCCGGGACTAGCGGGAGAGATGAGCAGTTCTTC	CATSDPGTSGRDEQFF